The present entry profiles one T cell receptor beta chain with its context. The antigen is not known. Trimming removed 3 bases from V and 9 bases from J; junction bases left unmatched: 3. The germline gives CDR1 SGHAT, CDR2 FQNNGV. The CDR3 is 14 residues long. TCR alpha and TCR beta cDNA libraries with sample barcodes and UMIs came from 5'RACE using constant-segment primers. TCRdb re-called the 5' RACE reads through MiXCR, storing one row per CDR3 protein. The data show some 64,000 distinct CDR3 sequences, with 9% to 9.5% seen just once and around 1.1% held by the top ten. The data were taken from a study of T-cell memory formation after mild COVID-19. On the study more broadly: The TCR clusters were mostly specific to one donor.

Study-wide results and caveats: Clones shrinking between day 15 and 85 showed a balanced CD4/CD8 split, and those that grew later tilted toward CD4+.

Input material: PBMCs or a T cell subset sorted from them (not recorded which). The TCR was taken from a man in his late teens or twenties who had mild COVID-19 (a few samples of this study predate the infection). Cell type and time point are not known. V gene TRBV11-2 combines with J gene TRBJ2-1; 12 bases are shared with TRBD2. The CDR3 region is CASSFILAGGEQFF. The CDR3 DNA sequence: TGTGCCAGCAGCTTTATACTAGCGGGGGGTGAGCAGTTCTTC. Together with reference TRBV11-2 and TRBJ2-1, the CDR3 gives the full variable domain: EAGVAQSPRYKIIEKRQSVAFWCNPISGHATLYWYQQILGQGPKLLIQFQNNGVVDDSQLPKDRFSAERLKGVDSTLKIQPAKLEDSAVYLCASSFILAGGEQFFGPGTRLTVL.